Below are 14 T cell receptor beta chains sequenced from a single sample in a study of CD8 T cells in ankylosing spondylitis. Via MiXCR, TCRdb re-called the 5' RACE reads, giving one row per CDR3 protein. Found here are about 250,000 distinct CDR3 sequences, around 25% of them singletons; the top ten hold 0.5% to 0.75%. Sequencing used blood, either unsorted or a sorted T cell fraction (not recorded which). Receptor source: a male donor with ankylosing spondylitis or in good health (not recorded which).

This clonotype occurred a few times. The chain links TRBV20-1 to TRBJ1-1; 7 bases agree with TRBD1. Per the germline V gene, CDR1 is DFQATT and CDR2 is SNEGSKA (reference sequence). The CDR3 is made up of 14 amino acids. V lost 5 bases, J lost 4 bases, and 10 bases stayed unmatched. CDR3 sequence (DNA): TGCAGTGCTCCATCGACAGGGTTCGGCACTGAAGCTTTCTTT. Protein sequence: CSAPSTGFGTEAFF.

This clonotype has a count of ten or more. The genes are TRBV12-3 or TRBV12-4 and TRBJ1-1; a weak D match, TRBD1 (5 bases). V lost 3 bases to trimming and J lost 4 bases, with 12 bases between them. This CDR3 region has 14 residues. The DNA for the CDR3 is TGTGCCAGCAGTTTTGGGGGAGTCGGCACTGAAGCTTTCTTT. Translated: CASSFGGVGTEAFF.

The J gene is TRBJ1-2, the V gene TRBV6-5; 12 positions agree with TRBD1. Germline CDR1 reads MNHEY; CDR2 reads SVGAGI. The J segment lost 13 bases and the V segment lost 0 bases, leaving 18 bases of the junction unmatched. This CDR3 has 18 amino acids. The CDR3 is CASSYSGGQGAIYPPLTF. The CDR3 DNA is TGTGCCAGCAGTTACTCGGGGGGACAGGGGGCGATTTACCCCCCGCTCACCTTC.

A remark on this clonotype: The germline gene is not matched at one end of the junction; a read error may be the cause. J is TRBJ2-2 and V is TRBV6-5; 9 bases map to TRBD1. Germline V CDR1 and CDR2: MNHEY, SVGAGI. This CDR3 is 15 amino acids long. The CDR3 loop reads CASSSHRGQTGELFF. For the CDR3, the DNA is TGTGCCAGTAGTTCACACAGGGGGCAGACCGGGGAGCTGTTTTTT.

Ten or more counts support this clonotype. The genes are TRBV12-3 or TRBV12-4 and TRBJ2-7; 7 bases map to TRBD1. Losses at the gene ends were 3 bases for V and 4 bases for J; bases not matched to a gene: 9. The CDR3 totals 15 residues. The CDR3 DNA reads TGTGCCAGCAGTTTCAAGGGGGCGCAAGGTTACGAGCAGTACTTC. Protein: CASSFKGAQGYEQYF.

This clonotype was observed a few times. The CDR3 sequence is CASSQDNVGVETQYF. As DNA, the CDR3 is TGTGCCAGCAGCCAAGATAACGTGGGAGTGGAGACCCAGTACTTC. This rearrangement joins TRBV3-1 to TRBJ2-5; TRBD2 might be the D (5 bases). The V gene's germline CDR1 is LGHDT and CDR2 YNNKEL (reference sequence). V was clipped by 0 bases and J by 5 bases, with 13 bases between them. The CDR3 extends over 15 amino acids.

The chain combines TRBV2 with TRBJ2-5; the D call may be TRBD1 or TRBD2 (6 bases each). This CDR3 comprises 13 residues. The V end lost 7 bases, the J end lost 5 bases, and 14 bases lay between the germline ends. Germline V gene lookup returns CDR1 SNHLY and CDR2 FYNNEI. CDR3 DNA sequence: TGTGCCAGCATAACGGGGGCGGGTGAGACCCAGTACTTC. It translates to CASITGAGETQYF.

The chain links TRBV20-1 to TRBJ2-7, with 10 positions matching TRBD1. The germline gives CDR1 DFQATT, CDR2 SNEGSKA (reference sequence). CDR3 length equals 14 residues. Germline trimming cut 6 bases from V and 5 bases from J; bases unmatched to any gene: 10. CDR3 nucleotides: TGCAGTGCAACCGGACAGGGGGTCGACGACGAGCAGTACTTC. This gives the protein CSATGQGVDDEQYF.

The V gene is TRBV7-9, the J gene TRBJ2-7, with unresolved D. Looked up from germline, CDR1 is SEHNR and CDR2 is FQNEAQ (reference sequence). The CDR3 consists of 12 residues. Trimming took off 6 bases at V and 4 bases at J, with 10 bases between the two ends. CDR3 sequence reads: CASRLSGYEQYF. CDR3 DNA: TGTGCCAGCAGACTCTCGGGTTACGAGCAGTACTTC.

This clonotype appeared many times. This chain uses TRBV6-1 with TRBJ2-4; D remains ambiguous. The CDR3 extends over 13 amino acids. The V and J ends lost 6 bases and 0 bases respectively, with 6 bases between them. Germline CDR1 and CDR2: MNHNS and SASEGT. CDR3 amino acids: CASRPLAKNIQYF. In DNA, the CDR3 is TGTGCCAGCAGGCCTCTAGCCAAAAACATTCAGTACTTC.

In DNA form, the CDR3 reads TGCAGCGTCGCCAGACACCCCAGCACAGATACGCAGTATTTT. This sequence encodes CSVARHPSTDTQYF. The chain combines TRBV29-1 with TRBJ2-3; D not resolved. The CDR3 is 14 residues long. Deletions cut 6 bases from V and 0 bases from J, with 13 bases between. The V gene's germline CDR1 is SQVTM and CDR2 ANQGSEA.

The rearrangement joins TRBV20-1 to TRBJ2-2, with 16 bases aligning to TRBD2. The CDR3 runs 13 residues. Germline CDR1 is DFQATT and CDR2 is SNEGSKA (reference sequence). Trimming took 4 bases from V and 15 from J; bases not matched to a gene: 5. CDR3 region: CSATPGLAGGLFF. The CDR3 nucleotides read TGCAGTGCTACCCCGGGACTAGCGGGGGGGTTGTTTTTT.

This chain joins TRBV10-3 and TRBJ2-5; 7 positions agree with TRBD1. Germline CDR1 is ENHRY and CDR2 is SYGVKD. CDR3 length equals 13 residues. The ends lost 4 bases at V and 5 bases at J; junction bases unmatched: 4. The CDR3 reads CAISGQGQETQYF. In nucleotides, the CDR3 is TGTGCCATCAGTGGACAGGGACAGGAGACCCAGTACTTC.

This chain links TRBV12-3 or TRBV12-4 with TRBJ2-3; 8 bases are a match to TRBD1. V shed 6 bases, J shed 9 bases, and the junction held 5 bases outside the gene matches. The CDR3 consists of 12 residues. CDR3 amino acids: CASSYGQGTQYF. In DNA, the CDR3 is TGTGCCAGCAGCTACGGACAGGGAACGCAGTATTTT.